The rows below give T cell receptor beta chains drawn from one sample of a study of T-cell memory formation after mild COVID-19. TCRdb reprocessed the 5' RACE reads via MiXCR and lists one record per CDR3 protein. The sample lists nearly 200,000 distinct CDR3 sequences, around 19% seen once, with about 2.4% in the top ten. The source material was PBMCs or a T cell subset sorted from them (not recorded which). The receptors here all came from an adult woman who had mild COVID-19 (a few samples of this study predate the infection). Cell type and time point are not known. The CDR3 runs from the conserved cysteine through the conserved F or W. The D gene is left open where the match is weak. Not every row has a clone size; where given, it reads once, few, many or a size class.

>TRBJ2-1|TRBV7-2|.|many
TGTGCCAGCAGCCGGACGGGACTGGAATACAATGAGCAGTTCTTC
CASSRTGLEYNEQFF
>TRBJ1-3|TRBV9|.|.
TGTGCCAGCAGCCCTGGGATCTCTGGAAACACCATATATTTT
CASSPGISGNTIYF
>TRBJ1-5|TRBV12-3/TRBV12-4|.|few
TGTGCCAGCAGTCCCGAAGGAGGGCGGCGCAATCAGCCCCAGCATTTT
CASSPEGGRRNQPQHF
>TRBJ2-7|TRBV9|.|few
TGTGCCAGCAGCGTAGGCCCAGGGGGGTACGAGCAGTACTTC
CASSVGPGGYEQYF
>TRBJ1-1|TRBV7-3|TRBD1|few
TGTGCCAGCAGCCCCGACAGGGGATGGACTGAAGCTTTCTTT
CASSPDRGWTEAFF
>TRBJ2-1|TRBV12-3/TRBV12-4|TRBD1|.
TGTGCCAGCAGTTCCCAGGACAGGGTTTACAATGAGCAGTTCTTC
CASSSQDRVYNEQFF
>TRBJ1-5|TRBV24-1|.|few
TGTGCCACCAGTCGGCAGGGCTCTAATCAGCCCCAGCATTTT
CATSRQGSNQPQHF
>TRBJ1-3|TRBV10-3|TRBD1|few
TGTGCCATCAGTGAGTCGACAGGGGCTGGAAACACCATATATTTT
CAISESTGAGNTIYF
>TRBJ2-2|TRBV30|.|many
TGTGCCTGGAACCGACTCACCTATACCGGGGAGCTGTTTTTT
CAWNRLTYTGELFF
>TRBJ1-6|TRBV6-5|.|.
TGTGCCAGCGGAGACTGGACAACGCCCTCCAATTCACCCCTCCACTTT
CASGDWTTPSNSPLHF
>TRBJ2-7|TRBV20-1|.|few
TGCAGTGTTCAGAGTGGACACGAGCAGTACTTC
CSVQSGHEQYF
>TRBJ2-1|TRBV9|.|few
TGTGCCAGCAGCGTAGTCGTAGCCTCCTACAATGAGCAGTTCTTC
CASSVVVASYNEQFF
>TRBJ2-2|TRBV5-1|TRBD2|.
TGCGCCAGCAGCTTGAGTCCTAGCGGGGGGCAGAACACCGGGGAGCTGTTTTTT
CASSLSPSGGQNTGELFF
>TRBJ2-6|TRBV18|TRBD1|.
TGTGCCAGCTCACCAGACGGGACAGGGTTCGGGGCCAACGTCCTGACTTTC
CASSPDGTGFGANVLTF
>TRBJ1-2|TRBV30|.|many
TGTGCCTGGACCCCAAGGACAGCCGGGTACGGCTACACCTTC
CAWTPRTAGYGYTF
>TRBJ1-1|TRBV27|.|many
TGTGCCAGCAGTTTTCAGGGGAGGTTAACTGAAGCTTTCTTT
CASSFQGRLTEAFF
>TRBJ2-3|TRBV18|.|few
TGTGCCAGCTCACCCGGGCAAGCTACGCAGTATTTT
CASSPGQATQYF
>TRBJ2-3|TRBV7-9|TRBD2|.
TGTGCCAGCAGTATAAGACTAGCGGTACCTACAGATACGCAGTATTTT
CASSIRLAVPTDTQYF
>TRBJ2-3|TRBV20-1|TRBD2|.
TGCAGTGCTAGTGCGGGGGTGTCGGATACGCAGTATTTT
CSASAGVSDTQYF
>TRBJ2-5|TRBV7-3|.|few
TGTGCCAGCAGCTTAATGGGGGGGCGAGAGACCCAGTACTTC
CASSLMGGRETQYF
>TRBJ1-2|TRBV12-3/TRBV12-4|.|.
TGTGCCAGCACCCCTTCTGGGCACTTGAACTATGGCTACACCTTC
CASTPSGHLNYGYTF
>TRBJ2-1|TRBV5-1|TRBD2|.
TGCGCCAGCAGGTCGCGGGGGGTCTACAGGGATGAGCAGTTCTTC
CASRSRGVYRDEQFF
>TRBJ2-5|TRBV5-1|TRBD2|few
TGCGCCAGCAGCGCGGGGGGCGAAATGGAGACCCAGTACTTC
CASSAGGEMETQYF
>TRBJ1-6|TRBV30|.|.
TGTGCCTGGTCGCGAGGGGGGTTCGTCGATAATTCACCCCTCCACTTT
CAWSRGGFVDNSPLHF
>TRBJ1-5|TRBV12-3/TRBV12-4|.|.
TGTGCCAGCAGTCCCAGGGGTCTGCAGCCCCAGCATTTT
CASSPRGLQPQHF
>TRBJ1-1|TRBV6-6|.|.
TGTGCCAGCAGTTACTCGAACAAGGTTAGCAGGAAGACTGAAGCTTTCTTT
CASSYSNKVSRKTEAFF
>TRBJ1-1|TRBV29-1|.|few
TGCAGCGTTGAATGGCCCGAAGGGACGGGGAACACTGAAGCTTTCTTT
CSVEWPEGTGNTEAFF
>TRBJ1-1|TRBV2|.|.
TGTGCCAGCAGTGAAGAGGGGGGGCTGACTGAAGCTTTCTTT
CASSEEGGLTEAFF
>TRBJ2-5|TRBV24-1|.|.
TGTGCCACCAGTGATTTGGTGGCAGGGCAAGAGACCCAGTACTTC
CATSDLVAGQETQYF
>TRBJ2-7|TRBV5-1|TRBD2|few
TGCGCCAGCAGCTTGTTTACTAGCGGGAGAGGGGGCTCCTACGAGCAGTACTTC
CASSLFTSGRGGSYEQYF
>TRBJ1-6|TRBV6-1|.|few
TGTGCCAGCATGTGGGGGAACTCCTATAATTCACCCCTCCACTTT
CASMWGNSYNSPLHF
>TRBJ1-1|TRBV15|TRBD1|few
TGTGCCACCAGCAGAGAAGGGACAGGGGGCCTTAGGACTGAAGCTTTCTTT
CATSREGTGGLRTEAFF
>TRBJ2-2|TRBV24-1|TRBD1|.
TGTGCCACCGGAGGTTACAGGGGTGGCACCGGGGAGCTGTTTTTT
CATGGYRGGTGELFF
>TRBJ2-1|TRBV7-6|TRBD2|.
TGTGCCAGCAGCCCCGACGGGACTAGCGGGAGGGCCTCCTACAATGAGCAGTTCTTC
CASSPDGTSGRASYNEQFF
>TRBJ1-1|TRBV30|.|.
TGTGCCTGGAGCGCCGGACCGGGGATGGACACTGAAGCTTTCTTT
CAWSAGPGMDTEAFF
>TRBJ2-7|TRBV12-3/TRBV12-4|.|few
TGTGCCAGCGCCTCGTACTACGAGCAGTACTTC
CASASYYEQYF
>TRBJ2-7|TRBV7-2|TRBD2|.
TGTGCCAGCAGCTTTGGACTAGCGGGCTACGAGCAGTACTTC
CASSFGLAGYEQYF
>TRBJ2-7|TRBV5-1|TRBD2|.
TGCGCCAGCAGCTGGGGACTAGCGGGAGAAGGCTGGGACTTC
CASSWGLAGEGWDF
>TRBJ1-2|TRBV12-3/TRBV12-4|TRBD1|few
TGTGCCAGCAGCTACCGCGACAGGGGAGAGGGTGGCTACACCTTC
CASSYRDRGEGGYTF
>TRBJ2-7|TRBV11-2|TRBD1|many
TGTGCCAGCAGCCGCTACGGACAGGCGTCCTACGAGCAGTACTTC
CASSRYGQASYEQYF
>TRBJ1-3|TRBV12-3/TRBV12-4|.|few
TGTGCCAGCACTGTCAAGAACTCTGGAAACACCATATATTTT
CASTVKNSGNTIYF
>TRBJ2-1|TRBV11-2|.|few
TGTGCCAGCAGCCAAAGGCGGGCAGCGGGCACCTACAATGAGCAGTTCTTC
CASSQRRAAGTYNEQFF
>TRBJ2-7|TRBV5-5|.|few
TGTGCCAGCAGCTTGGTCTCCGGGAGCTCCTACGAGCAGTACTTC
CASSLVSGSSYEQYF
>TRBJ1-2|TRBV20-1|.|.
TGCAGTGCTGTCCAGAGCCTCCATAACTATGGCTACACCTTC
CSAVQSLHNYGYTF
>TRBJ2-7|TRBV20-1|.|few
TGCAGTGCTGCGGAGGGGGGGCGCCTGCACGAGCAGTACTTC
CSAAEGGRLHEQYF
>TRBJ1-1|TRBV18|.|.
TGTGCCAGCTCACCACTCGCCCCGGGAGCTTTCTTT
CASSPLAPGAFF
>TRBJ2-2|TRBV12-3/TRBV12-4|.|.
TGTGCCAGCAGCCCCAGAAGTGGTTGGGCCGGGAACACCGGGGAGCTGTTTTTT
CASSPRSGWAGNTGELFF
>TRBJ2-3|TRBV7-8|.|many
TGTGCCAGCAATCCCGTAGGGACTGGCCGCACAGATACGCAGTATTTT
CASNPVGTGRTDTQYF
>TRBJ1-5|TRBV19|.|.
TGTGCCAGTAGTATAGTCCGGGGGTCAGGGAAAAGCAATCAGCCCCAGCATTTT
CASSIVRGSGKSNQPQHF
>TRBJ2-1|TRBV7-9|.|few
TGTGCCAGCAGCTTAGGCTCGTGGCGGAACAATGAGCAGTTCTTC
CASSLGSWRNNEQFF
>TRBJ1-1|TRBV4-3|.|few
TGCGCCAGCAGCCAAGAATACACGTATGGGGACACTGAAGCTTTCTTT
CASSQEYTYGDTEAFF
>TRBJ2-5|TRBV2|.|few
TGTGCCAGCAGGAGACTGGGCTTGGAGACCCAGTACTTC
CASRRLGLETQYF
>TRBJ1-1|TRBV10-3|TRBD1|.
TGTGCCATCAGTGAGCAGGGGGCGGGCACTGAAGCTTTCTTT
CAISEQGAGTEAFF
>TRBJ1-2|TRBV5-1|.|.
TGCGCCAGCCGAGCCTCGGGAGCGGGGACCTATGGCTACACCTTC
CASRASGAGTYGYTF
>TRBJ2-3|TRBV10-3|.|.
TGTGCCACCCTAAGGTCAGCAATTGGGGATACGCAGTATTTT
CATLRSAIGDTQYF